A selection of T cell receptor beta chains follows, all from one sample in a study of blood T cell repertoires in COVID-19. Sequencing was performed with immunoSEQ multiplex PCR; in TCRdb, only in-frame clones are kept and a portion is missing. Altogether approximately 150,000 clones are present, just under 85% being singletons, with the ten largest covering 2.5% to 3%. The sequencing input was peripheral blood. Receptors were obtained from a woman aged 80 or over with COVID-19, enrolled during active disease. Both conserved end residues are part of each CDR3.

v_call	j_call	cdr3_aa
TRBV7-2	TRBJ1-2	CASSLAAGGPGYTF
TRBV10-3	TRBJ1-1	CAIRGTVNTEAFF
TRBV11-2	TRBJ2-3	CASSLLTGGSTDTQYF
TRBV20-1	TRBJ1-5	CSASVDSTGRPQHF
TRBV5-6	TRBJ1-2	CASSLPGGPTNYGYTF
TRBV5-4	TRBJ1-4	CASSFGPGGTNEKLFF
TRBV28	TRBJ1-3	CASSLQGARNTIYF
TRBV5-8	TRBJ2-4	CASSLARLAGVLAKNIQYF
TRBV20-1	TRBJ2-4	CSASLRRGQTKNIQYF
TRBV7-8	TRBJ1-1	CASSSTGEIGDTEAFF
TRBV30	TRBJ2-3	CAWSARGLAADTQYF
TRBV2	TRBJ2-3	CASTPDRGLTDTQYF
TRBV29-1	TRBJ2-7	CSARSSRGEQYF
TRBV19	TRBJ1-2	CASSLRDMARGYTF
TRBV12-3/TRBV12-4	TRBJ1-2	CASSLRVGGGYTF
TRBV5-6	TRBJ2-3	CASSSPGTGDSTDTQYF
TRBV12-5	TRBJ2-7	CASGNIDRVSEQYF
TRBV20-1	TRBJ2-7	CSAGGSYEQYF
TRBV28	TRBJ2-5	CASTLSVRAGGRGETQYF
TRBV6-5	TRBJ2-1	CASRLIAEQFF
TRBV30	TRBJ2-7	CAWGGHEQYF
TRBV9	TRBJ1-2	CASSVPDRGPSVDGYTF
TRBV10-1	TRBJ1-3	CASSGPGRGKGNTIYF
TRBV11-1	TRBJ2-7	CASSLTADRTYEQYF
TRBV3-1/TRBV3-2	TRBJ1-6	CASSVDNHGGSPLHF
TRBV14	TRBJ2-5	CASSPYRAGATQYF
TRBV5-1	TRBJ2-6	CASSGGSGANVLTF
TRBV30	TRBJ1-5	CAWSVGHNQPQHF
TRBV29-1	TRBJ2-2	CSAPGNTGELFF
TRBV18	TRBJ1-1	CASSPAPTGLGTEAFF
TRBV6-5	TRBJ1-1	CASTWGQGLEAFF
TRBV7-3	TRBJ2-5	CASSLSPGVRETQYF
TRBV27	TRBJ2-1	CASSPRLGRSARNNEQFF
TRBV4-3	TRBJ1-2	CASSLGGGSHGYTF
TRBV4-3	TRBJ2-2	CASSQSLSGGAGELFF
TRBV5-1	TRBJ2-1	CASSLGRGSSYNEQFF
TRBV7-9	TRBJ2-2	CASSPGTSGSMYTGELFF
TRBV11-2	TRBJ2-7	CASSLDSPADLLYEQYF
TRBV11-3	TRBJ2-7	CASSRREGSEQYF
TRBV7-3	TRBJ1-6	CASSLGQGTSPLHF
TRBV28	TRBJ2-7	CASGDEGAPSDEQYF
TRBV11-2	TRBJ2-2	CASSFGAANTGELFF
TRBV19	TRBJ1-2	CASSIGYFGQNYGYTF
TRBV5-4	TRBJ2-3	CASSGTSTDTQYF